One sample yielded the 21 T cell receptor beta chains listed below, sequenced in a study of blood T cell repertoires in COVID-19. Generated by immunoSEQ multiplex PCR, the TCRdb table keeps only in-frame clones and is missing some. The repertoire holds around 140,000 clones, about 90% seen once, with 2.5% in the top ten. The sequenced sample consisted of peripheral blood. The receptor source for this set is a man aged 50 to 59 with active COVID-19.

The gene calls are TRBV18 and TRBJ1-1; D might be TRBD1 (5 bases). CDR3 length equals 13 residues. The germline V and J ends were trimmed by 2 bases and 4 bases, with 8 bases remaining between them. Looked up from germline, CDR1 is KGHSH and CDR2 is LQKENI. This CDR3 reads CASSPGQGTEAFF. For the CDR3, the DNA is TGTGCCAGCTCACCAGGGCAGGGCACTGAAGCTTTCTTT.

In DNA form, the CDR3 reads TGTGCCAGCAGTATTTCACAAGCCTACGAGCAGTACTTC. Translation: CASSISQAYEQYF. This rearrangement joins TRBV2 to TRBJ2-7, with D unresolved. V was clipped by 5 bases and J by 2 bases, with 10 bases between them. The germline gives CDR1 SNHLY, CDR2 FYNNEI. The CDR3 is 13 amino acids.

V and J are TRBV5-5 and TRBJ1-3; D is unresolved. Germline CDR1 reads SGHKS; CDR2 reads YYEKEE (reference sequence). Trimming took 0 bases from V and 0 from J, leaving 10 bases between them. This CDR3 has 16 amino acids. In nucleotides, the CDR3 is TGTGCCAGCAGCTTGGCCACAAGAATCTCTGGAAACACCATATATTTT. Amino acid sequence: CASSLATRISGNTIYF.

The chain uses TRBV6-6 and TRBJ1-6; D possibly corresponds to TRBD1 (6 bases). This CDR3 has 15 residues. Germline loops: CDR1 MNHNY, CDR2 SVGAGI (reference sequence). V was pared by 8 bases and J by 10 bases, with 21 bases between. Here the CDR3 reads CASGSVTGLGSPLHF. The CDR3 DNA reads TGTGCCAGCGGGTCGGTTACAGGGCTCGGCTCACCCCTCCACTTT.

The rearrangement uses TRBV29-1 and TRBJ1-1; TRBD1 agrees at 9 bases. Germline-derived CDR1 and CDR2 are SQVTM and ANQGSEA. V was clipped by 7 bases and J by 5 bases; unmatched bases: 11. The CDR3 covers 14 residues. The DNA of the CDR3 is TGCAGCGCCTACAAACAGGGGGCAAGGACTGAAGCTTTCTTT. Protein product: CSAYKQGARTEAFF.

The V gene is TRBV5-4, the J gene TRBJ1-2; D possibly corresponds to TRBD1 (6 bases). Between the trimmed V and J ends, which lost 3 bases and 0 bases, there was a span of 15 bases. The CDR3 length is 16 residues. Looked up from germline, CDR1 is SGHNT and CDR2 is YYREEE (reference sequence). The CDR3 nucleotides read TGTGCCAGCAGCTGGGGGCTAGACAGAGCTAACTATGGCTACACCTTC. Translation: CASSWGLDRANYGYTF.

This chain connects TRBV5-4 to TRBJ2-7; maybe TRBD1 (6 bases). The V end was cut by 4 bases, the J end by 3 bases, with 14 bases between. Per the germline V gene, CDR1 is SGHNT and CDR2 is YYREEE (reference sequence). The CDR3 consists of 14 residues. DNA of the CDR3: TGTGCCAGCAGCCCCGGGACATACGACTACGAGCAGTACTTC. Its translation: CASSPGTYDYEQYF.

Turning to this clone: Additional DNA sequences in this sample encode the identical CDR3. The J gene is TRBJ2-3, the V gene TRBV12-3 or TRBV12-4; D remains ambiguous. Trimming cost V 3 bases and J 4 bases, with 8 bases left between them. The CDR3 is 13 amino acids. This chain's CDR3 is CASSFRRADTQYF. The CDR3 nucleotides are TGTGCCAGCAGTTTCCGACGGGCAGATACGCAGTATTTT.

The CDR3 nucleotides read TGTGCCTGCTTTTACCGCAGCTCCTACAATGAGCAGTTCTTC. Amino acid sequence: CACFYRSSYNEQFF. V gene TRBV6-4 combines with J gene TRBJ2-1; D is unclear. CDR3 length: 14 amino acids. CDR1 is MRHNA, CDR2 SNTAGT, per germline. V lost 11 bases and J lost 0, with 14 bases in between.

J is TRBJ2-5 and V is TRBV4-2; 13 bases match TRBD2. CDR3 size: 19 residues. The germline V gene encodes CDR1 LGHNA and CDR2 YNFKEQ. Unmatched junction bases numbered 10, after V lost 2 bases and J lost 1 base. CDR3 DNA: TGTGCCAGCAGCCAACAAAAGACTAGCGGGGGGATCTCCCAAGAGACCCAGTACTTC. Translation gives CASSQQKTSGGISQETQYF.

CDR3 in DNA: TGTGCCAGTAGTCCCAGGGCGGGATACGAGCAGTACTTC. Translating gives CASSPRAGYEQYF. V gene TRBV19 combines with J gene TRBJ2-7; D is perhaps TRBD2 (6 bases). CDR1 is LNHDA and CDR2 is SQIVND in the germline V gene (reference sequence). This CDR3 spans 13 amino acids. Trimming stripped 5 bases from V and 4 bases from J, with 12 bases between.

In DNA, the CDR3 is TGTGCCAGTCGTAGGGTCGACAGCTCCTACAATGAGCAGTTCTTC. It codes for CASRRVDSSYNEQFF. The chain has TRBV6-5 and TRBJ2-1; D possibly corresponds to TRBD1 (5 bases). The CDR3 is made up of 15 amino acids. Trimming took 9 bases from V and 0 from J, leaving 15 bases between them. Per germline, CDR1 MNHEY and CDR2 SVGAGI.

The CDR3 loop is CAISPFGGEGKQYF. DNA for the CDR3: TGTGCCATCAGTCCCTTCGGGGGGGAGGGTAAGCAGTACTTC. This chain joins TRBV10-3 and TRBJ2-7, with 8 bases lining up with TRBD2. Unmatched junction bases numbered 11, after V lost 5 bases and J lost 8 bases. This CDR3 is built from 14 residues. From germline, CDR1 is ENHRY and CDR2 SYGVKD.

J is TRBJ2-5 and V is TRBV4-2, with 11 nucleotides matching TRBD2. Germline V gene data show CDR1 as LGHNA and CDR2 as YNFKEQ. Trimming removed 0 bases from V and 5 bases from J; junction bases left unmatched: 14. The CDR3 loop spans 19 amino acids. CDR3 nucleotides: TGTGCCAGCAGCCAAGATGGCCCTAGCGGGGGGCCATTCCCCGAGACCCAGTACTTC. As protein: CASSQDGPSGGPFPETQYF.

The rearrangement joins TRBV27 to TRBJ1-2; tentative D call: TRBD1 (5 bases). Germline CDR1 and CDR2: MNHEY and SMNVEV (reference sequence). The V end lost 4 bases, the J end lost 2 bases, and 11 bases lay between the germline ends. The CDR3 consists of 14 residues. The CDR3 sequence is CASSSGWGNYGYTF. CDR3 in DNA: TGTGCCAGCAGTTCAGGGTGGGGAAACTATGGCTACACCTTC.

This sequence joins TRBV7-2 and TRBJ2-3; D is undetermined. The CDR3 is 14 amino acids. V was trimmed by 1 base and J by 3 bases, leaving 8 bases between them. Per the germline V gene, CDR1 is SGHTA and CDR2 is FQGNSA. The CDR3 is CASSLGLLTDTQYF. The CDR3 nucleotides are TGTGCCAGCAGCTTAGGACTCTTAACAGATACGCAGTATTTT.

V usage is TRBV5-4 and J usage is TRBJ2-6; 14 nucleotides agree with TRBD2. Germline CDR1 is SGHNT and CDR2 is YYREEE (reference sequence). The junction had 6 bases not matched to a gene; V was cut back by 5 bases and J by 2 bases. The CDR3 loop spans 18 amino acids. DNA for the CDR3: TGTGCCAGCAGAATGGGGACTAGCGGGGGTACTGGGGCCAACGTCCTGACTTTC. Translating gives CASRMGTSGGTGANVLTF.

The chain couples TRBV7-9 to TRBJ2-2, with TRBD2 matching over 8 bases. J gave up 0 bases and V 3 bases, and 6 bases lay outside the gene matches. Germline values: CDR1 SEHNR, CDR2 FQNEAQ (reference sequence). CDR3 length: 17 residues. The CDR3, as DNA: TGTGCCAGCAGCTTCGGCGGGGGGCCTGCGAACACCGGGGAGCTGTTTTTT. As protein: CASSFGGGPANTGELFF.

This sequence joins TRBV19 and TRBJ1-5; perhaps TRBD1 as D (6 bases). Germline CDR1 is LNHDA and CDR2 is SQIVND (reference sequence). The CDR3 contains 14 residues. V lost 1 base and J lost 5, with 9 bases in between. The CDR3 reads CASSIAGVDQPQHF. The CDR3 DNA sequence: TGTGCCAGTAGTATAGCAGGGGTAGATCAGCCCCAGCATTTT.

The CDR3 region has the DNA TGTGCCAGCACCCCGGGGGGGATGCCGAATCAGCCCCAGCATTTT. This codes for CASTPGGMPNQPQHF. V and J are TRBV9 and TRBJ1-5, with a possible D match to TRBD1 (5 bases). The ends were cut back, 6 bases at V and 4 bases at J, with 17 bases in the middle. The CDR3 totals 15 residues. The V gene's germline CDR1 is SGDLS and CDR2 YYNGEE. Drawing the rest from reference TRBV9 and TRBJ1-5, the complete variable domain is DSGVTQTPKHLITATGQRVTLRCSPRSGDLSVYWYQQSLDQGLQFLIQYYNGEERAKGNILERFSAQQFPDLHSELNLSSLELGDSALYFCASTPGGMPNQPQHFGDGTRLSIL.

DNA of the CDR3: TGTGCCAGCAGCCCCACGCGTTTGACATTCTCCTACAATGAGCAGTTCTTC. Translation gives CASSPTRLTFSYNEQFF. The chain carries TRBV6-2 or TRBV6-3 and TRBJ2-1; D not certain. Germline V lookup: CDR1 MNHEY, CDR2 SVGEGT. V gave up 6 bases and J gave up 0 bases, with 18 bases separating them. The CDR3 consists of 17 residues.